This T cell receptor (beta chain) was identified in a study of neurological immune-mediated disorders. Findings and caveats of the study: Expansion of TCR clones was greatest in HTLV-1-associated myelopathy and smallest in multiple sclerosis, where it fell below that of healthy controls. The absence of any CDR3 amino acid sequence shared by expanded clones across subjects suggests that repertoires were private in all groups.

This clonotype came up many times. The antigen remains unidentified. The CDR3 has 13 residues. V lost 5 bases and J 10 bases, leaving 12 bases between the germline ends. CDR1 SGHTA and CDR2 FQGNSA come from the germline V gene. The sorted libraries involved the use of more than 950,000 CD4+ or CD8+ T cells. With 10-nucleotide random UMIs included, cDNA was synthesized by 5'RACE. TCRdb recomputed calls from the 5' RACE reads with MiXCR, one row per CDR3 protein. The sample holds almost 4,000 distinct CDR3 sequences, approximately 29% seen once. Sequencing was done on a sample of CD8+ T cells from blood. This chain links TRBV7-2 with TRBJ1-6; D is perhaps TRBD1 (5 bases). The sequence was collected from a man aged 50-59 years with HTLV-1-associated myelopathy (HAM/TSP). The DNA of the CDR3 is TGTGCCAGCAGCCCCTTGGGGGTCTCACCCCTCCACTTT. Translation gives CASSPLGVSPLHF.